The present T cell receptor beta chain was sequenced within a study of patients and donors after allogeneic stem cell transplantation. The V and J ends lost 6 bases and 0 bases respectively, with 8 bases between them. Germline lookup yields CDR1 ENHRY and CDR2 SYGVKD. The length of the CDR3 is 14 residues. Via MiXCR, TCRdb re-called the RT-PCR reads, giving one row per CDR3 protein. The sample holds approximately 430,000 distinct CDR3 sequences, approximately 16% seen once. This clonotype was recorded at least ten times. The sample consisted of blood, either unsorted or a sorted T cell fraction (not recorded which). The TCR sequence derives from a human donor who was either an allogeneic HSCT recipient or a stem cell or donor lymphocyte infusion donor (not recorded which). It is not recorded whose cells these are; they may come from a transplant donor. The chain carries TRBV10-3 and TRBJ2-2; D remains ambiguous. The CDR3 region is CAIRRAANTGELFF. CDR3 coding DNA: TGTGCCATCAGGCGCGCCGCGAACACCGGGGAGCTGTTTTTT.